The sequence of this TCR beta chain was determined in a study of response to subunit inactivated influenza vaccine. Overall study results and limits: The authors put forward the suggestion that each seasonal influenza vaccination may bring in only a limited number of new T cells.

On this clonotype: The antigen is unknown.

From germline, CDR1 is SGHAT and CDR2 FQNNGV. CDR3 length: 14 amino acids. Trimming pared 5 bases from V and 6 bases from J, leaving 13 bases between. MiXCR was run by TCRdb on the RT-PCR reads, yielding one entry per CDR3 protein. The sample consists of about 800,000 distinct CDR3 sequences, less than 25% of them appearing once. Sequencing was performed on PBMCs from blood, taken around 5 days after vaccination. V gene TRBV11-2 combines with J gene TRBJ2-2; possible D gene TRBD2, 6 bases. This sequence was found in a man aged 45-65 years who received an inactivated influenza vaccine. The CDR3 nucleotides read TGTGCCAGCAGCCCCGCTCCGGGGGCCGGGGAGCTGTTTTTT. Encoded protein: CASSPAPGAGELFF.